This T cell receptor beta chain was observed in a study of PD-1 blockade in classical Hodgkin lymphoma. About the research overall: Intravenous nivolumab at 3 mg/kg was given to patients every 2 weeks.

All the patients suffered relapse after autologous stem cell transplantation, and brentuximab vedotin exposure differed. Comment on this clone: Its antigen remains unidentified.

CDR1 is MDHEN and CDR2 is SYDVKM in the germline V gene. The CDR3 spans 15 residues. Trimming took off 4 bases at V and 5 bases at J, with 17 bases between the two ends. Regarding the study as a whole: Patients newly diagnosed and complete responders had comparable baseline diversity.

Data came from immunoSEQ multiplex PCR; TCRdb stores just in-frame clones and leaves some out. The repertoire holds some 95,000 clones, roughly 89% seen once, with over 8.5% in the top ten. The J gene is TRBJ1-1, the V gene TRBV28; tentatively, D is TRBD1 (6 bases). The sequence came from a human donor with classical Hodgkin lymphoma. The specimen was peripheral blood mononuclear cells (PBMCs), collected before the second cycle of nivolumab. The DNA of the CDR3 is TGTGCCAGCAGTTCCCCCGGGACAAGAGGAACTGAAGCTTTCTTT. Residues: CASSSPGTRGTEAFF.